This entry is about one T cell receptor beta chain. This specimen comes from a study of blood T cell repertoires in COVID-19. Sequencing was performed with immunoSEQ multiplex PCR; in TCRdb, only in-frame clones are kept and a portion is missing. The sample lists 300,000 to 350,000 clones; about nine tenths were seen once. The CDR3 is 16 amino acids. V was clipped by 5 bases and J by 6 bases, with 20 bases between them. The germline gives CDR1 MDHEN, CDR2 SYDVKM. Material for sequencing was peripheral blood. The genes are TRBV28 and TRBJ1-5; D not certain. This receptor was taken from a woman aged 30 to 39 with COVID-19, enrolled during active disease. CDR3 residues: CASSNGLAGKAQPQHF. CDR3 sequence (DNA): TGTGCCAGCAGTAACGGATTAGCGGGAAAAGCTCAGCCCCAGCATTTT.